This T cell receptor (beta chain) was sequenced for a study of T cell repertoires in cytomegalovirus infection. Study as a whole: Epitope selection comprised recently identified HLA-C-restricted CMV epitopes and well-studied HLA-B-restricted CMV epitopes. Public TCR beta signatures provided an indication of both CMV infection and a matching HLA type.

Broader study findings: There were carriers of CMV plus the relevant HLA, and cumulative public TCR beta family frequency identified them. Dominating the ex vivo response were HLA-C-restricted CMV-specific TCR beta clonotypes.

TCRdb re-derived calls from the reads in MiXCR, one entry per CDR3 protein. This sample has approximately 150,000 distinct CDR3 sequences, with roughly 21% found just once. In the case of this clonotype: Its antigen is still unknown.

The clonotype comes from a human donor in good health (CMV status not recorded). Some clones in this sample may be carry-over from other donors' samples. The sequences come from CD8+ T cells from cultured PBMCs, collected from culture after CMV antigen stimulation.

The CDR3 nucleotides read TGCGCCAGCAGCCTCCGACTAGCGGGGGGGCAGGAGACCCAGTACTTC. It is translated as CASSLRLAGGQETQYF. The chain is built from TRBV4-1 and TRBJ2-5; TRBD2 matches at 14 bases. Germline CDR1 and CDR2: MGHRA and YSYEKL. CDR3 length: 16 amino acids. With 4 bases clipped from V and 5 bases from J, the junction kept 6 bases outside the gene matches.